This T cell receptor (beta chain) is drawn from a study of blood T cell repertoires in COVID-19. For the study at large: Acute and convalescent COVID-19 specimens originated in the United States, Italy and Spain. PBMCs, B-cell-depleted T cells, or T cells provided the cDNA or gDNA that made up the material.

Original data processing: Reference gene primer amplification gave nucleated cell count estimates. Only in-frame clones appear in the TCRdb table, and some are missing; sequencing was by immunoSEQ multiplex PCR. V and J calls and clone size come straight from that table; D and trimming were deduced from the DNA. The data show 12,000 to 15,000 clones, more than 70% seen once. Germline V gene sequence: CDR1 GTSNPN, CDR2 SVGIG (reference sequence). V shed 3 bases, J shed 4 bases, and the junction held 2 bases outside the gene matches. The CDR3 totals 13 residues. This chain connects TRBV30 to TRBJ1-1; 10 positions match TRBD1. This TCR derives from a human donor in a cohort sampled during active COVID-19. Sequenced material: peripheral blood. CDR3 amino acids: CAWSGQGGTEAFF. The CDR3 DNA follows: TGTGCCTGGAGCGGACAGGGGGGCACTGAAGCTTTCTTT.